Described below is a single T cell receptor (beta chain) sequence and its context. The target antigen is unknown. The treatment is: some 20 received Ad26.COV2.S at low or high dose, single or two shots; 5 received placebo; per-sample allocation not given. Samples came from day 63 after the first vaccine or placebo injection. As its vector, the vaccine had Ad26, which expressed Wuhan-strain SARS-CoV-2 spike. The table came from immunoSEQ multiplex PCR; TCRdb's copy has only in-frame clones and leaves some out. The profile covers more than 250,000 clones, with 70% to 90% appearing a single time and about 3.6% taken by the ten largest. The data belong to a study of Ad26.COV2.S vaccination and SARS-CoV-2 variants. V was pared by 3 bases and J by 3 bases, with 9 bases of the junction left unmatched. Germline V CDR1 and CDR2: SEHNR, FQNEAQ (reference sequence). The CDR3 sequence is 17 residues long. Whole-study findings and limits: There was reportedly substantial breadth in spike-specific CD8+ and CD4+ T cell responses after vaccination. Comparability of non-spike TCR breadth was observed across vaccine and placebo recipients. Placebo recipients trailed vaccine recipients in spike-specific TCR breadth.

Sample: peripheral blood, taken in a trial of Ad26.COV2.S vaccine versus placebo. This sequence was found in a person between 18 and 59 years old who received the Ad26.COV2.S COVID-19 vaccine or a placebo. The chain is built from TRBV7-9 and TRBJ2-3; 10 bases agree with TRBD2. The DNA for the CDR3 is TGTGCCAGCAGCTTCCTAGCGGGGGCGGAGAGGACAGATACGCAGTATTTT. Protein: CASSFLAGAERTDTQYF. Together with reference TRBV7-9 and TRBJ2-3, the CDR3 gives the full variable domain: DTGVSQNPRHKITKRGQNVTFRCDPISEHNRLYWYRQTLGQGPEFLTYFQNEAQLEKSRLLSDRFSAERPKGSFSTLEIQRTEQGDSAMYLCASSFLAGAERTDTQYFGPGTRLTVL.